This TCR beta chain was obtained from a study of beta chain features in type 1 diabetes. Study-wide results and caveats: TCRB repertoires of naive, central memory and Treg cells appeared more similar among patients than among healthy donors.

Of the isolated RNA, all was reverse transcribed, and so the sequenced material was expressed TCRB transcripts. Only in-frame clones appear in the TCRdb table, and some are missing; sequencing was by immunoSEQ multiplex PCR. The profile shows about 210,000 clones, roughly 10% of them singletons. This clone came up many times. The target antigen is unknown. All sorted populations exceeded 95% purity. This TCR came from a man aged 18 to 30 in good health. Sequencing input: central memory CD4+ T cells from blood.

This CDR3 is CASRRQGASTEAFF. In DNA, the CDR3 is TGTGCCAGCAGGAGACAGGGGGCAAGCACTGAAGCTTTCTTT. The chain employs TRBV6-1 and TRBJ1-1, with TRBD1 matching 10 bases. The junction had 5 bases not matched to a gene; V was cut back by 6 bases and J by 4 bases. Per germline, CDR1 MNHNS and CDR2 SASEGT. The CDR3 runs 14 residues.